This T cell receptor (beta chain) was recorded in a study of T cells after yellow fever vaccination. 5'RACE template switching produced TCR cDNA carrying a universal primer site and UMIs. TCRdb ran MiXCR on the 5' RACE reads and lists one entry per CDR3 protein. The data contain a few hundred thousand distinct CDR3 sequences, around 7.3% of them singletons. This clonotype was seen ten or more times. Its target is unknown. Notes on the study in general: Any FACS-sorted repertoire could hold abundant clonotypes that contaminate it from the bulk population.

The sequence was obtained from a man younger than 30 who received the YFV17D yellow fever vaccine. The specimen comprised PBMCs, sampled roughly seven weeks after the first yellow fever vaccination.

CDR3 sequence reads: CASTLQDDTEAFF. The CDR3 DNA reads as TGCGCCAGCACCCTTCAGGATGACACTGAAGCTTTCTTT. This chain uses TRBV5-1 with TRBJ1-1; no clear D. This CDR3 region has 13 residues. Trimming pared 6 bases from V and 3 bases from J, leaving 12 bases between. Germline-derived CDR1 and CDR2 are SGHRS and YFSETQ.